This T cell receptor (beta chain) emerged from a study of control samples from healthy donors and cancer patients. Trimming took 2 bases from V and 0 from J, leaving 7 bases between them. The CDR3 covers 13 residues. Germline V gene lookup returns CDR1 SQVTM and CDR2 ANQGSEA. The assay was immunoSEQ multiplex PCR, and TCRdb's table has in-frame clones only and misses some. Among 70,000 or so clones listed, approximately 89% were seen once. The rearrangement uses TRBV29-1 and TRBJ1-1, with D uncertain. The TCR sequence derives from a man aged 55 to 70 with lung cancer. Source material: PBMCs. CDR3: CSVETFVNTEAFF. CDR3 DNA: TGCAGCGTTGAAACTTTTGTGAACACTGAAGCTTTCTTT.